The sequence of this T cell receptor (beta chain) was determined in a study of blood T cell repertoires in COVID-19. At the level of the study: There were acute and convalescent COVID-19 samples, and they came from the United States, Italy and Spain. The analysed material was cDNA or gDNA that came from T cells, B-cell-depleted T cells, or PBMCs.

In the source study's methods: Amplified reference gene primers provided the basis for estimating nucleated cell counts. The protocol was immunoSEQ multiplex PCR, while the TCRdb copy is restricted to in-frame clones and leaves out a portion. Clone size and the V and J calls come from that table; the DNA yielded D and trimming. The sample shows roughly 290,000 clones, approximately 85% of them seen only once. Trimming removed 3 bases from V and 8 bases from J, with 13 bases in between. Germline-derived CDR1 and CDR2 are DFQATT and SNEGSKA (reference sequence). This CDR3 spans 12 amino acids. The material sequenced was peripheral blood. J is TRBJ1-2 and V is TRBV20-1, with unresolved D. The source of this sequence is a human donor with COVID-19, enrolled during active disease. The donor label of this sample is uncertain. The CDR3 bases are TGCAGTGCTAGTACCAGTTCACGCGGCTACACCTTC. It yields the protein CSASTSSRGYTF.